The TCR beta chain under discussion was sequenced for a study of blood T cell repertoires in COVID-19. Study background: Both acute and convalescent COVID-19 samples were obtained from the United States, Italy and Spain.

After removal of 0 bases from V and 5 bases from J, the junction contained 2 bases not matched to a gene. Germline V gene lookup returns CDR1 MNHEY and CDR2 SVGAGI. The CDR3 totals 14 residues. Sequencing was performed with immunoSEQ multiplex PCR; in TCRdb, only in-frame clones are kept and a portion is missing. This table holds around 250,000 clones, around 88% found once. Grouping used clinical history reported by participants in a survey and questionnaire. J is TRBJ2-5 and V is TRBV6-5, with TRBD1 matching 8 bases. This clonotype was sampled from a woman between 35 and 50 years old with acute COVID-19. The sequencing input was PBMCs or T cells enriched from blood (not recorded which). In DNA, the CDR3 is TGTGCCAGCAGTTACTCGACAGGGGTGGAGACCCAGTACTTC. Translated: CASSYSTGVETQYF.